This T cell receptor (beta chain) was profiled in a study of Japanese encephalitis immunity and Zika vaccine responses. For the study at large: Stimulation used either flavivirus-conserved or non-conserved ZIKV pools, or pre-vaccination JEV or YFV peptides.

For 5 to 6 days, PBMCs labeled with CFSE were cultured with peptide pools at approximately 0.97 ug/mL each. By its share, this clonotype is large. TCRdb re-called the 5' RACE reads through MiXCR, storing one row per CDR3 protein. The repertoire has 250 to 300 distinct CDR3 sequences, roughly 2.8% of them found once; the top ten carry less than 30%. This receptor was identified in an adult woman who received an inactivated Zika virus vaccine. The sample consisted of antigen-activated CD8+ T cells from blood, cultured, taken during a Zika inactivated vaccine study.

The CDR3 nucleotides are TGTGCCGTTTATCGGCTAGGTGCGGAGACCCAGTACTTC. Protein sequence: CAVYRLGAETQYF. The chain employs TRBV2 and TRBJ2-5, with D hard to call. Germline lookup yields CDR1 SNHLY and CDR2 FYNNEI. The CDR3 totals 13 residues. V lost 11 bases, J lost 5 bases, and 18 bases lay in between.